This is a list of T cell receptor beta chains from one sample in a study of T-cell reconstitution after alpha-beta-depleted transplantation in children. TCRdb redid the calling of the PCR reads with MiXCR, one entry per CDR3 protein. The table lists about 22,000 distinct CDR3 sequences, roughly a tenth of them singletons, with more than 20% in the top ten. The sample was PBMCs from the stem cell graft donor, taken from the stem cell graft. Receptors were obtained from a human donor who donated a stem cell graft to a child with chronic granulomatous disease. The conserved cysteine and the conserved F or W are not part of the CDR3 here. Expanded clones are given a class, and other clones once, few, many or no size at all.

CDR3,V,size
ADPDSSYEQY,TRBV7-9,many
ASSLDGVDGETQY,TRBV5-1,-
ASSFIPGTSGGSTSSDTQY,TRBV7-9,many
ASSLLEGSNQPQH,TRBV6-2/TRBV6-3,many
ASSSDYRVSTYNVQF,TRBV27,-
ASSRGDLGGRNEQF,TRBV5-1,many
ASSGGSRNTGELF,TRBV5-1,many
ASSPPPLADTQY,TRBV5-1,many
ASSFTGTPYEQY,TRBV19,medium-sized
ASSVQTRGGEQY,TRBV28,medium-sized
ASSPKGLAGAQETQY,TRBV5-5,-
SARGGGNQPQH,TRBV20-1,many